The source of this T cell receptor (beta chain) is a study of blood T cells in healthy people across ages. The CDR3 has 15 amino acids. Germline V gene data show CDR1 as SGHTA and CDR2 as FQGNSA. The germline V and J ends were trimmed by 2 bases and 0 bases, with 9 bases remaining between them. The use of a sample-barcoded 5' primer and a J-beta primer mix characterized a second PCR of about 7 to 12 cycles. TCRdb reprocessed the 5' RACE reads with MiXCR, giving one entry per CDR3 protein. Seen here are more than 500,000 distinct CDR3 sequences, roughly a quarter observed once, and the top ten hold 3.6%. The same sample was also used in a study of T cells of mothers and their children.

Sequencing was performed on blood. The clonotype originates from a boy younger than 10 in good health. V is TRBV7-2 and J is TRBJ2-3; D unresolved. CDR3 DNA sequence: TGTGCCAGCAGCTTACCCCTAGAGAGCACAGATACGCAGTATTTT. This gives the protein CASSLPLESTDTQYF.